Described below is a single T cell receptor (beta chain) sequence and its context. This CDR3 spans 16 amino acids. V lost 1 base, J lost 5 bases, and 13 bases lay in between. Germline V gives CDR1 SGHRS, CDR2 YFSETQ. This specimen belongs to a study of blood T cell repertoires in COVID-19. In the study overall: From the United States, Italy and Spain came samples of acute and convalescent COVID-19. PBMCs, B-cell-depleted T cells, or T cells provided the cDNA or gDNA that made up the material.

Clones were read by immunoSEQ multiplex PCR, and TCRdb kept only the in-frame ones, dropping some. The sample consists of around 200,000 clones, approximately 84% of them appearing once. This clonotype was sampled from a human donor in a cohort sampled during active COVID-19. The source material was peripheral blood. The genes are TRBV5-1 and TRBJ1-6, with D unclear. The CDR3 DNA reads TGCGCCAGCAGCTTGTCAACCCCGGGGAATAATTCACCCCTCCACTTT. It codes for CASSLSTPGNNSPLHF.